This T cell receptor beta chain was captured by sequencing in a study of CD8 T cells in Susac syndrome. In blood CD8+ and CD4+ T cells, TCR beta underwent sequencing. TEMRA cells were enriched by FACS, while CD8+ and CD4+ T cells were obtained through a negative isolation that was performed magnetically. Germline trimming cut 0 bases from V and 2 bases from J; bases unmatched to any gene: 9. CDR3 length equals 18 residues. Germline CDR1 reads LGHNA; CDR2 reads YSLEER. A quantity of about 0.5 to 1 ug RNA underwent reverse transcription using random hexamers. TCRdb analysed the immunoSEQ multiplex PCR reads with MiXCR anew, one entry per CDR3 protein. The sample consists of roughly 130,000 distinct CDR3 sequences, approximately 94% of them appearing once.

The chain has TRBV4-3 and TRBJ2-3, with 9 bases matching TRBD2. This receptor was identified in a human donor with multiple sclerosis. The sample comprised CD4+ T cells from PBMCs. CDR3 sequence (DNA): TGCGCCAGCAGCCAAGAGCTGGGGGCGGGGGGGCCCACAGATACGCAGTATTTT. Translated, it gives CASSQELGAGGPTDTQYF.